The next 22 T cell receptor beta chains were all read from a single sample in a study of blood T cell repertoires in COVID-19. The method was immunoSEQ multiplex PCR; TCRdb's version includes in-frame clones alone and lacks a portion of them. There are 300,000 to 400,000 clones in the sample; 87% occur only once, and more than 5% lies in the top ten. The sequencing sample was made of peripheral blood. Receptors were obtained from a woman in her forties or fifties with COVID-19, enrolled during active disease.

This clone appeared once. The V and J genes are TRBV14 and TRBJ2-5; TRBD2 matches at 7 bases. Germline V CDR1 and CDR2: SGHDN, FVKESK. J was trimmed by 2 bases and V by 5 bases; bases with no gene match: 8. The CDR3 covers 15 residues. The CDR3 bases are TGTGCCAGCAGCTGGACTAGGGCCTTACAAGAGACCCAGTACTTC. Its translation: CASSWTRALQETQYF.

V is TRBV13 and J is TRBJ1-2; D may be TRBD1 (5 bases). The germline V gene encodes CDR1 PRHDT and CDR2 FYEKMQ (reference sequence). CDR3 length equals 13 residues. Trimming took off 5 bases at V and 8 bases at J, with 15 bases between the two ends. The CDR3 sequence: CASSLSGVGGYTF. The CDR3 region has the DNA TGTGCCAGCAGCCTCTCGGGGGTTGGCGGCTACACCTTC.

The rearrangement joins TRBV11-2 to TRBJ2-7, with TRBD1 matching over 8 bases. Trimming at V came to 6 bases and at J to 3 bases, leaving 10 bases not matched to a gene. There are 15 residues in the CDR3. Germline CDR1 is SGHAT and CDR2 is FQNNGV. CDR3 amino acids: CASRGGQGLSYEQYF. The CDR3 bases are TGTGCCAGCAGAGGAGGACAGGGCCTTAGCTACGAGCAGTACTTC.

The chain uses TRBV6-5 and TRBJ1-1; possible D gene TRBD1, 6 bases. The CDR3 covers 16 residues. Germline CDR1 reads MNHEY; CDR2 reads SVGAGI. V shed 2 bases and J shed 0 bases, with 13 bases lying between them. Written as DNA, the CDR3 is TGTGCCAGCAGTTACCGAAACCAGGGGATGAACACTGAAGCTTTCTTT. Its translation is CASSYRNQGMNTEAFF.

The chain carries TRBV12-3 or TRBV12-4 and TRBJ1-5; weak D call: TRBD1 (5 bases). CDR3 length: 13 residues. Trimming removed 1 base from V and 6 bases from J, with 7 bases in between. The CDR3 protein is CASSLGQLQPQHF. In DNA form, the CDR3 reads TGTGCCAGCAGTTTAGGACAGCTTCAGCCCCAGCATTTT.

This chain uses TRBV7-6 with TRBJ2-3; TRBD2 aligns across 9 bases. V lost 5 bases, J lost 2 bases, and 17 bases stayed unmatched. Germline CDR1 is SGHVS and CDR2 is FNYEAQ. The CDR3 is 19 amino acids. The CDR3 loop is CASSPPRIAGVTHTDTQYF. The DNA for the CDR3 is TGTGCCAGCAGCCCCCCCAGGATAGCGGGAGTAACCCACACAGATACGCAGTATTTT.

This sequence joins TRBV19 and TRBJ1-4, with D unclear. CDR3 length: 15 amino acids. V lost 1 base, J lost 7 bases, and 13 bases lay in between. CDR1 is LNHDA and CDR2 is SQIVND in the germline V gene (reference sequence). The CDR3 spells CASSIGLRAVEKLFF. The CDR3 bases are TGTGCCAGTAGTATAGGGCTGCGAGCGGTTGAAAAACTGTTTTTT.

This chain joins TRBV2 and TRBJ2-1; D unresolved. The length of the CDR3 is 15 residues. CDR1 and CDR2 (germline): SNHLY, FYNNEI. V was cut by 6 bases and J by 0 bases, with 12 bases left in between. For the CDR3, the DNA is TGTGCCAGCAGATTTGACACGAGCTCCTACAATGAGCAGTTCTTC. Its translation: CASRFDTSSYNEQFF.

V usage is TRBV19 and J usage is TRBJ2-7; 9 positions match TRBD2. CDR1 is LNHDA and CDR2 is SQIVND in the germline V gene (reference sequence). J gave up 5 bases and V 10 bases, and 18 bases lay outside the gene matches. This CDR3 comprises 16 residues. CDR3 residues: CATRSGASGTRHEQYF. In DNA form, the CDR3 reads TGTGCCACCCGGTCAGGGGCTAGCGGGACGAGGCACGAGCAGTACTTC.

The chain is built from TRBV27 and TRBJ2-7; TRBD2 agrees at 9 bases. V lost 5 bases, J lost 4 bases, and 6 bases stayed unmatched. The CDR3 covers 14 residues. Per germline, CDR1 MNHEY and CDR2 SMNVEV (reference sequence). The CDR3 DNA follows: TGTGCCAGCAGTCCCGGGACTAGCCGGTACGAGCAGTACTTC. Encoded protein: CASSPGTSRYEQYF.

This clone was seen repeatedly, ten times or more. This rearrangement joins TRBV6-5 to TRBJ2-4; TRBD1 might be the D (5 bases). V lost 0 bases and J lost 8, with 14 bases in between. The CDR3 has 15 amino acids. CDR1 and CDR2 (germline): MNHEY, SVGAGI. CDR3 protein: CASSYSTAGGHIQYF. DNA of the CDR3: TGTGCCAGCAGTTACTCGACAGCTGGTGGGCACATTCAGTACTTC.

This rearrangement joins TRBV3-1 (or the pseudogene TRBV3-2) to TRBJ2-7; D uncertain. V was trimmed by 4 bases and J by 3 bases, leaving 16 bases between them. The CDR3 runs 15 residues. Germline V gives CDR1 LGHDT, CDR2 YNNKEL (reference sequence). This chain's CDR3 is CASSPLLDWHYEQYF. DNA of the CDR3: TGTGCCAGCAGCCCCCTGTTAGACTGGCACTACGAGCAGTACTTC.

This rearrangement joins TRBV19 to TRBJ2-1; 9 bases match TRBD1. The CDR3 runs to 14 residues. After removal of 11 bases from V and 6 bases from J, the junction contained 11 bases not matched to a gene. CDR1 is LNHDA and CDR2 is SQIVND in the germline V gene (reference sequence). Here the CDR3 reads CAVTTGTGLNEQFF. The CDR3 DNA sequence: TGTGCCGTAACAACCGGGACAGGGCTCAATGAGCAGTTCTTC.

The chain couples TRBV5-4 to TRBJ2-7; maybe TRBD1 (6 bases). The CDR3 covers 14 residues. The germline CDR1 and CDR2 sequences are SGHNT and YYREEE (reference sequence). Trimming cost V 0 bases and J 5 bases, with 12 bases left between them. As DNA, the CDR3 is TGTGCCAGCAGCTTGGGCAGGGGAAGGAACGAGCAGTACTTC. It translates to CASSLGRGRNEQYF.

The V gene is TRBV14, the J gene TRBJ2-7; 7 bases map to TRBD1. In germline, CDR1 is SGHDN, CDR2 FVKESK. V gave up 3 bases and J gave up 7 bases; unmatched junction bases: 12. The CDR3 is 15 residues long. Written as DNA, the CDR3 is TGTGCCAGCAGCCACCAGGGGGTGGGCAATTTAGAGCAGTACTTC. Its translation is CASSHQGVGNLEQYF.

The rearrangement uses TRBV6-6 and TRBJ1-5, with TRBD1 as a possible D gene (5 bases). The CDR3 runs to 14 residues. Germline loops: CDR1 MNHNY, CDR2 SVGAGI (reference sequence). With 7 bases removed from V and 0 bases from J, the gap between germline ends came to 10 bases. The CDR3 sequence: CASTGGNSNQPQHF. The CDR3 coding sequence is TGTGCCAGCACGGGGGGTAATAGCAATCAGCCCCAGCATTTT.

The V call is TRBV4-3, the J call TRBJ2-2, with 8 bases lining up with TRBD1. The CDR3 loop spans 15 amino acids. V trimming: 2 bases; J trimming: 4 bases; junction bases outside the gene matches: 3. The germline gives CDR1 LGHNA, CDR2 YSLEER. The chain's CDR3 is CASSQQDRGTGELFF. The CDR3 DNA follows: TGCGCCAGCAGCCAACAAGACAGGGGCACCGGGGAGCTGTTTTTT.

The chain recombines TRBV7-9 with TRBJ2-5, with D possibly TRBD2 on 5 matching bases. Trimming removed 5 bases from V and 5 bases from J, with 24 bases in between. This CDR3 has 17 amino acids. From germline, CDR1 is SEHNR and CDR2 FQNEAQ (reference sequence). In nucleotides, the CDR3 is TGTGCCAGCAGCCCACCCGCCCGTCCCGGACTTAAGGAGACCCAGTACTTC. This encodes CASSPPARPGLKETQYF.

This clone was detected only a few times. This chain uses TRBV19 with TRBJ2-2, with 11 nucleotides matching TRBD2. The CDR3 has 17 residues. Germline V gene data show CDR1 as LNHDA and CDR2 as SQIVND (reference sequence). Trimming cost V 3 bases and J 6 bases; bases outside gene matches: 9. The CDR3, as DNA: TGTGCCAGTAGTATCCCAACTAGCGGGAGCCGGCCCGGGGAGCTGTTTTTT. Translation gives CASSIPTSGSRPGELFF. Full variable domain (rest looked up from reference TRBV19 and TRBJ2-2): DGGITQSPKYLFRKEGQNVTLSCEQNLNHDAMYWYRQDPGQGLRLIYYSQIVNDFQKGDIAEGYSVSREKKESFPLTVTSAQKNPTAFYLCASSIPTSGSRPGELFFGEGSRLTVL.

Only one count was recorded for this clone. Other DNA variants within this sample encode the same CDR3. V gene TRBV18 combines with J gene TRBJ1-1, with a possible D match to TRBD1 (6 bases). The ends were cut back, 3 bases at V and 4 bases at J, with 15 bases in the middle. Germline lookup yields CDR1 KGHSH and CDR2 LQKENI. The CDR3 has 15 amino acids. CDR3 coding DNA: TGTGCCAGCTCACCTCCACAGGGCGGGGGCACTGAAGCTTTCTTT. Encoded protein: CASSPPQGGGTEAFF.

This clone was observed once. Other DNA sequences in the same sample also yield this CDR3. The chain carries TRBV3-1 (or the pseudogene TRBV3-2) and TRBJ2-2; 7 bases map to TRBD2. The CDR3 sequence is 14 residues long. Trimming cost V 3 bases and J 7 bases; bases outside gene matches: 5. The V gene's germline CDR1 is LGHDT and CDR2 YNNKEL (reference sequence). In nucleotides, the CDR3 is TGTGCCAGCAGCCAGGCGGGAGAGGGCGGGGAGCTGTTTTTT. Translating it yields CASSQAGEGGELFF.

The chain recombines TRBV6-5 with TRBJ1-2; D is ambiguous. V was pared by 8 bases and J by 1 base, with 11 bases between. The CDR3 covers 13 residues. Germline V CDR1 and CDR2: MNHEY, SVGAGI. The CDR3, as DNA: TGTGCCAGCGCCGGGGAAGTTAACTATGGCTACACCTTC. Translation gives CASAGEVNYGYTF.